The present TCR beta chain was sequenced within a study of T cells in tuberculosis. Study-level points and caveats: Shorter CDR3-alpha in active tuberculosis partly drove smaller distances.

Sequencing used immunoSEQ multiplex PCR; TCRdb keeps in-frame clones, though not all of them. Of about 35,000 clones listed, 70% to 90% are singletons. J lost 5 bases, V lost 7 bases, and 3 bases had no gene match. The CDR3 is made up of 11 amino acids. Germline-derived CDR1 and CDR2 are SQVTM and ANQGSEA. Time point here: new active TB diagnosis, blood taken before or within 7 days of starting treatment. A note on this clone: Antigen unknown.

Specimen: PBMCs, collected at tuberculosis diagnosis. The TCR was taken from an adult with tuberculosis. The chain joins TRBV29-1 to TRBJ1-1, with 8 bases identical to TRBD1. CDR3 nucleotide sequence: TGCAGCGCCCGGACAGGGACTGAAGCTTTCTTT. Protein: CSARTGTEAFF.